This T cell receptor (beta chain) was found in a study of human T cells and chemical hapten exposure. Background on the study: All patients underwent weekly scalp dosing with diphenylcyclopropenone for the full roughly 22-week study. DPC 0.01% went on the upper back by patch test, with reading at 6 days. The patient population, which was mostly female, had alopecia areata, totalis or universalis.

The CDR3 is made up of 14 amino acids. Germline CDR1 and CDR2: KGHSH and LQKENI. The V end was cut by 2 bases, the J end by 1 base, with 8 bases between. Noted time point: patch test 3, about 24 weeks after DPC sensitization. Regarding treatment: therapeutic diphenylcyclopropenone sensitization with weekly scalp DPC. Each patch-test visit's blood sample preceded patch application. A single record per CDR3 protein comes from TCRdb applying MiXCR to the RACE reads. Among over 150,000 distinct CDR3 sequences listed, about a quarter were seen once. The chain joins TRBV18 to TRBJ1-1; possible D gene TRBD1, 5 bases. This receptor was taken from a woman between 18 and 29 years old with alopecia areata. Some clones in this sample may be carry-over from other donors' samples. The source was whole blood, collected in connection with sensitization to the hapten diphenylcyclopropenone (DPC). CDR3 loop: CASSPDSPNTEAFF. The DNA for the CDR3 is TGTGCCAGCTCACCAGACAGCCCGAACACTGAAGCTTTCTTT.